These 28 T cell receptor beta chains came from one sample sequenced in a study of T-cell memory formation after mild COVID-19. Each CDR3 protein is one row after TCRdb ran MiXCR on the 5' RACE reads. In the table there are about half a million distinct CDR3 sequences, 15% to 20% of which are singletons. Sequencing was performed on PBMCs or a T cell subset sorted from them (not recorded which). The receptors stem from an adult woman who had mild COVID-19 (a few samples of this study predate the infection). Cell type and time point are not known.

The chain links TRBV10-3 to TRBJ2-5, with TRBD2 matching 8 bases. The CDR3 runs to 14 residues. The trim removed 6 bases at V and 1 base at J, leaving 4 bases unmatched. Germline assignment: CDR1 ENHRY and CDR2 SYGVKD. The CDR3 here is CAISRGGLQETQYF. The CDR3, as DNA: TGTGCCATCAGCCGGGGGGGACTCCAAGAGACCCAGTACTTC.

This rearrangement joins TRBV4-1 to TRBJ2-1; 15 nucleotides agree with TRBD2. CDR3 length: 18 residues. Germline CDR1 MGHRA, CDR2 YSYEKL. J gave up 15 bases and V 0 bases, and 15 bases lay outside the gene matches. The chain's CDR3 is CASSQERIRGTSGGKMFF. The CDR3 bases are TGCGCCAGCAGCCAAGAAAGGATCCGGGGGACTAGCGGGGGGAAAATGTTCTTC.

This clonotype was seen a few times. The chain links TRBV19 to TRBJ2-7; no definite D call. This CDR3 contains 13 residues. Deletions cut 8 bases from V and 2 bases from J, with 13 bases between. The V gene's germline CDR1 is LNHDA and CDR2 SQIVND (reference sequence). CDR3 in amino acids: CASAREAPYEQYF. The CDR3 DNA follows: TGTGCCAGTGCCCGAGAGGCCCCCTACGAGCAGTACTTC. The full variable domain, completed using reference TRBV19 and TRBJ2-7, is DGGITQSPKYLFRKEGQNVTLSCEQNLNHDAMYWYRQDPGQGLRLIYYSQIVNDFQKGDIAEGYSVSREKKESFPLTVTSAQKNPTAFYLCASAREAPYEQYFGPGTRLTVT.

In the case of this clonotype: A junction boundary mismatches the germline segment, possibly from a read error. This chain joins TRBV20-1 and TRBJ1-1, with D possibly being TRBD1 (5 bases). The germline gives CDR1 DFQATT, CDR2 SNEGSKA (reference sequence). The CDR3 runs to 13 residues. CDR3 loop: CNPLGTGNTEAFF. The DNA for the CDR3 is TGTAACCCACTTGGGACCGGGAACACTGAAGCTTTCTTT.

This clonotype was picked up a small number of times. This sequence joins TRBV2 and TRBJ2-2, with D maybe TRBD1 (5 bases). The CDR3 has 15 amino acids. In germline, CDR1 is SNHLY, CDR2 FYNNEI. V lost 8 bases and J 6 bases, leaving 19 bases between the germline ends. The CDR3, as DNA: TGTGCCAGCCGAAAGGGGTTGGGCTGGGCCGGGGAGCTGTTTTTT. Translating it yields CASRKGLGWAGELFF.

This clonotype was seen only a few times. The rearrangement uses TRBV5-5 and TRBJ1-2; TRBD1 matches at 8 bases. CDR3 size: 14 residues. The V gene's germline CDR1 is SGHKS and CDR2 YYEKEE (reference sequence). The V and J ends lost 0 bases and 8 bases, in that order; junction bases with no gene match: 6. The CDR3 DNA reads as TGTGCCAGCAGCTTGGGGGTGACAGGGGAGGGCTACACCTTC. This encodes CASSLGVTGEGYTF.

This sequence joins TRBV5-1 and TRBJ1-1, with TRBD1 as a possible D gene (5 bases). The germline V gene has CDR1 SGHRS and CDR2 YFSETQ. V lost 2 bases and J 0 bases, leaving 11 bases between the germline ends. CDR3 length: 15 residues. The CDR3 sequence is CASSLAGTLNTEAFF. In nucleotides, the CDR3 is TGCGCCAGCAGCTTAGCCGGGACCCTGAACACTGAAGCTTTCTTT. Together with reference TRBV5-1 and TRBJ1-1, the CDR3 gives the full variable domain: KAGVTQTPRYLIKTRGQQVTLSCSPISGHRSVSWYQQTPGQGLQFLFEYFSETQRNKGNFPGRFSGRQFSNSRSEMNVSTLELGDSALYLCASSLAGTLNTEAFFGQGTRLTVV.

The table lists this clonotype with a few counts. V and J are TRBV5-1 and TRBJ2-7; D possibly corresponds to TRBD2 (6 bases). The ends were cut back, 6 bases at V and 2 bases at J, with 15 bases in the middle. Germline lookup yields CDR1 SGHRS and CDR2 YFSETQ. This CDR3 has 14 amino acids. CDR3 amino acids: CASKGGPSTYEQYF. DNA of the CDR3: TGCGCCAGCAAGGGAGGCCCATCCACCTACGAGCAGTACTTC.

Many counts were recorded for this clonotype. The genes are TRBV29-1 and TRBJ2-1; TRBD2 matches at 7 bases. There are 14 residues in the CDR3. Germline CDR1 SQVTM, CDR2 ANQGSEA. J was trimmed by 0 bases and V by 5 bases; bases with no gene match: 4. The CDR3 is CSVPSGSSYNEQFF. The DNA of the CDR3 is TGCAGCGTTCCTAGCGGCAGCTCCTACAATGAGCAGTTCTTC.

Notes on this clonotype: A clone one base away is much larger, so this may be a read error. The chain employs TRBV27 and TRBJ1-1; D may be TRBD1 (5 bases). CDR3 size: 13 residues. Per the germline V gene, CDR1 is MNHEY and CDR2 is SMNVEV (reference sequence). The CDR3 is CARSLAWGREAFF. CDR3 nucleotides: TGTGCCAGAAGTTTAGCTTGGGGGAGAGAAGCTTTCTTT.

This clonotype was detected once. The V and J genes are TRBV5-1 and TRBJ2-1; 8 bases are shared with TRBD1. V shed 3 bases and J 8 bases; nucleotides not matched to a gene: 7. Germline loops: CDR1 SGHRS, CDR2 YFSETQ. The length of the CDR3 is 14 residues. In nucleotides, the CDR3 is TGCGCCAGCAGCTCGTACAGGGGGTTGGATGAGCAGTTCTTC. Translation: CASSSYRGLDEQFF.

V usage is TRBV5-6 and J usage is TRBJ2-4, with D uncertain. Looked up from germline, CDR1 is SGHDT and CDR2 is YYEEEE. The germline V and J ends were trimmed by 0 bases and 16 bases, with 17 bases remaining between them. This CDR3 comprises 13 residues. The CDR3, as DNA: TGTGCCAGCAGCTTGGCCCTACTCGACCCCGGTTACTTC. Encoded protein: CASSLALLDPGYF.

In its sample, this clonotype was seen a few times. This rearrangement joins TRBV19 to TRBJ1-6; 7 bases fit TRBD1. This CDR3 is built from 17 residues. Germline V gene data show CDR1 as LNHDA and CDR2 as SQIVND (reference sequence). J gave up 0 bases and V 5 bases, and 7 bases lay outside the gene matches. CDR3 sequence reads: CASSPWDSLSYNSPLHF. CDR3 nucleotide sequence: TGTGCCAGTAGTCCCTGGGACAGCCTCTCCTATAATTCACCCCTCCACTTT.

The chain links TRBV19 to TRBJ1-2, with D possibly matching TRBD1 (5 bases). Germline V CDR1 and CDR2: LNHDA, SQIVND (reference sequence). With 7 bases removed from V and 4 bases from J, the gap between germline ends came to 16 bases. The CDR3 contains 14 residues. DNA of the CDR3: TGTGCCAGTATAAAGACCGGGGCAGTCTATGGCTACACCTTC. Encoded protein: CASIKTGAVYGYTF.

This clonotype was picked up a small number of times. The CDR3 DNA reads TGCGCCAGCAGCTTGGCCTCGGGAGGGGAAAAGAACACTGAAGCTTTCTTT. Its protein product is CASSLASGGEKNTEAFF. This chain links TRBV5-1 with TRBJ1-1; tentatively, D is TRBD1 (5 bases). The V end lost 0 bases, the J end lost 1 base, and 16 bases lay between the germline ends. There are 17 residues in the CDR3. The germline gives CDR1 SGHRS, CDR2 YFSETQ.

The chain is built from TRBV4-1 and TRBJ2-7; tentative D call: TRBD2 (7 bases). Germline V gene data show CDR1 as MGHRA and CDR2 as YSYEKL. This CDR3 is built from 15 residues. Trimming removed 4 bases at V and 3 bases at J, with 16 bases between. The CDR3 reads CASSLEGGGSYEQYF. Here the CDR3 DNA reads TGCGCCAGCAGCCTCGAGGGAGGGGGAAGCTACGAGCAGTACTTC.

In this sample, this clonotype turned up many times. The rearrangement joins TRBV27 to TRBJ2-1; the D gene could be TRBD1 or TRBD2 (5 bases each). The V end lost 2 bases, the J end lost 1 base, and 15 bases lay between the germline ends. CDR3 length: 17 residues. Germline V gene lookup returns CDR1 MNHEY and CDR2 SMNVEV (reference sequence). The CDR3 protein is CASSLGSGTGSYNEQFF. DNA for the CDR3: TGTGCCAGCAGTTTAGGATCAGGGACGGGGTCCTACAATGAGCAGTTCTTC.

The chain couples TRBV20-1 to TRBJ2-7, with 7 bases fitting TRBD2. Trimming cost V 1 base and J 2 bases; bases outside gene matches: 17. Germline assignment: CDR1 DFQATT and CDR2 SNEGSKA (reference sequence). The CDR3 is 18 amino acids. CDR3 in DNA: TGCAGTGCTAGAGTCCCCTCAGCTGGGCGGGAGTGGCCCTACGAGCAGTACTTC. Its translation: CSARVPSAGREWPYEQYF.

The CDR3 reads CASSLVEGTNEKLFF. The CDR3 coding sequence is TGTGCCAGCAGCTTAGTGGAGGGAACTAATGAAAAACTGTTTTTT. V and J are TRBV7-9 and TRBJ1-4; D uncertain. The germline V gene has CDR1 SEHNR and CDR2 FQNEAQ (reference sequence). CDR3 length: 15 residues. With 1 base removed from V and 1 base from J, the gap between germline ends came to 7 bases.

This clonotype came up many times. J is TRBJ1-1 and V is TRBV12-3 or TRBV12-4; D ambiguous. The V end was cut by 4 bases, the J end by 0 bases, with 9 bases between. This CDR3 region has 14 residues. The CDR3 DNA is TGTGCCAGCAGTTGGTGGTCAATGAACACTGAAGCTTTCTTT. Protein sequence: CASSWWSMNTEAFF.

The rearrangement uses TRBV6-2 or TRBV6-3 and TRBJ1-1, with 7 bases aligning to TRBD1. Trimming at V came to 2 bases and at J to 4 bases, leaving 7 bases not matched to a gene. The V gene's germline CDR1 is MNHEY and CDR2 SVGEGT. The CDR3 runs 15 residues. For the CDR3, the DNA is TGTGCCAGCAGTTACGGTTCCCAGGGGGGCACTGAAGCTTTCTTT. Protein: CASSYGSQGGTEAFF.

This clonotype has just a few counts. The rearrangement uses TRBV30 and TRBJ2-1, with 11 bases that match TRBD2. V dropped 6 bases and J dropped 5; count of bases not matched to a gene: 3. The CDR3 is 13 residues long. Per germline, CDR1 GTSNPN and CDR2 SVGIG (reference sequence). CDR3 amino acids: CACSSGGDNEQFF. The CDR3 nucleotides read TGTGCCTGCAGTAGCGGGGGGGACAATGAGCAGTTCTTC.

The V and J genes are TRBV5-5 and TRBJ2-1, with 14 positions matching TRBD2. Trimming at V came to 4 bases and at J to 7 bases, leaving 16 bases not matched to a gene. This CDR3 has 19 residues. Germline V gene lookup returns CDR1 SGHKS and CDR2 YYEKEE (reference sequence). The CDR3 loop reads CASSTRLAGGLGGGNEQFF. The CDR3 region has the DNA TGTGCCAGCAGCACGCGACTAGCGGGGGGGCTGGGAGGTGGGAATGAGCAGTTCTTC.

This clonotype has more than one count but fewer than ten. CDR3 DNA: TGTGCCAGCACCTCCGGGACAGGGGGCTTTTTGGGCTACACCTTC. Amino acids: CASTSGTGGFLGYTF. The chain has TRBV6-1 and TRBJ1-2, with 12 bases that match TRBD1. Germline V gives CDR1 MNHNS, CDR2 SASEGT. The CDR3 runs 15 residues. Trimming removed 7 bases from V and 8 bases from J; junction bases left unmatched: 11.

This clonotype was observed a few times. The rearrangement links TRBV20-1 to TRBJ2-7; TRBD1 might be the D (5 bases). CDR1 is DFQATT and CDR2 is SNEGSKA in the germline V gene (reference sequence). The ends were cut back, 0 bases at V and 0 bases at J, with 9 bases in the middle. There are 14 residues in the CDR3. CDR3 DNA: TGCAGTGCTAGAGACCAGGGTCGCTCCTACGAGCAGTACTTC. Translation: CSARDQGRSYEQYF.

This clonotype was counted once. The rearrangement uses TRBV20-1 and TRBJ1-5; no definite D call. CDR3 length equals 13 residues. CDR1 is DFQATT and CDR2 is SNEGSKA in the germline V gene (reference sequence). The V end lost 3 bases, the J end lost 0 bases, and 6 bases lay between the germline ends. DNA for the CDR3: TGCAGTGCTAGGAGGGATAGCAATCAGCCCCAGCATTTT. As protein: CSARRDSNQPQHF.

This clonotype turned up a few times. The chain combines TRBV9 with TRBJ2-2; TRBD2 matches at 8 bases. Unmatched junction bases numbered 8, after V lost 4 bases and J lost 6 bases. The germline gives CDR1 SGDLS, CDR2 YYNGEE. CDR3 length equals 15 residues. The CDR3 region is CASSRTSQRAGELFF. Here the CDR3 DNA reads TGTGCCAGCAGCCGGACTAGCCAGCGCGCCGGGGAGCTGTTTTTT.

Comments on this clonotype: Germline is not matched at one junction end, which may reflect a read error. The chain is built from TRBV12-3 or TRBV12-4 and TRBJ1-6; a weak D match, TRBD1 (5 bases). The CDR3 length is 13 residues. CDR3 region: CASSPSLPGPQDF. In DNA form, the CDR3 reads TGTGCCAGCAGTCCCTCTCTGCCAGGGCCTCAAGACTTT.